These T cell receptor beta chains were read from a single sample in a study of patients and donors after allogeneic stem cell transplantation. TCRdb fed the RT-PCR reads into MiXCR, producing one record per CDR3 protein. This repertoire shows around 2,000 distinct CDR3 sequences, less than 2% found once; its top ten account for around 6%. The specimen was blood, either unsorted or a sorted T cell fraction (not recorded which). These receptors were taken from a human donor who was either an allogeneic HSCT recipient or a stem cell or donor lymphocyte infusion donor (not recorded which). It is not recorded whose cells these are; they may come from a transplant donor. CDR3s include the opening cysteine and the closing phenylalanine or tryptophan. The order of the fields is V gene, D gene, J gene, clone size, CDR3 protein, CDR3 DNA. A D gene is named only where the DNA matches it firmly. Clone size appears in some rows only: once, few, many, or a class for an expanded clone.

V: TRBV4-2
D: NA
J: TRBJ1-5
size: NA
CDR3: CASRDRLNQPQHF
DNA: TGTGCCAGCAGAGATAGACTCAATCAGCCCCAGCATTTT

V: TRBV15
D: TRBD1
J: TRBJ1-4
size: medium-sized
CDR3: CATSSTGKNEKLFF
DNA: TGTGCCACCAGCTCGACAGGGAAGAATGAAAAACTGTTTTTT

V: TRBV5-1
D: NA
J: TRBJ1-2
size: few
CDR3: CASSGIQGNGYTF
DNA: TGCGCCAGCAGCGGGATACAGGGAAATGGCTACACCTTC

V: TRBV6-5
D: NA
J: TRBJ1-1
size: medium-sized
CDR3: CASSYRNTEAFF
DNA: TGTGCCAGCAGTTACAGGAACACTGAAGCTTTCTTT

V: TRBV20-1
D: NA
J: TRBJ1-3
size: medium-sized
CDR3: CSARVNSGNTIYF
DNA: TGCAGTGCTAGAGTCAACTCTGGAAACACCATATATTTT

V: TRBV7-3
D: NA
J: TRBJ2-1
size: medium-sized
CDR3: CASSPQPSSNEQFF
DNA: TGTGCCAGCAGCCCCCAGCCTAGCAGCAATGAGCAGTTCTTC

V: TRBV5-4
D: TRBD2
J: TRBJ2-5
size: NA
CDR3: CASSYQKGLAGRETQYF
DNA: TGTGCCAGCAGCTACCAAAAGGGACTAGCGGGGAGAGAGACCCAGTACTTC

V: TRBV29-1
D: TRBD2
J: TRBJ2-1
size: medium-sized
CDR3: CSVFLAGGRINEQFF
DNA: TGCAGCGTATTCCTAGCGGGGGGGCGGATCAATGAGCAGTTCTTC

V: TRBV27
D: NA
J: TRBJ1-2
size: medium-sized
CDR3: CASSLEGRGGYTF
DNA: TGTGCCAGCAGTTTAGAGGGAAGAGGTGGCTACACCTTC

V: TRBV19
D: TRBD1
J: TRBJ1-2
size: large
CDR3: CASNLRRRGRSYGYTF
DNA: TGTGCCAGTAACCTACGGAGGAGGGGGCGCTCCTATGGCTACACCTTC

V: TRBV24-1
D: NA
J: TRBJ2-7
size: few
CDR3: CATSDFGGSYEQYF
DNA: TGTGCCACCAGTGATTTCGGGGGTAGCTACGAGCAGTACTTC

V: TRBV11-2
D: NA
J: TRBJ2-3
size: medium-sized
CDR3: CASSQSGTQYF
DNA: TGTGCCAGCAGCCAATCGGGTACGCAGTATTTT

V: TRBV30
D: NA
J: TRBJ2-5
size: medium-sized
CDR3: CAWRGSSETQYF
DNA: TGTGCCTGGAGAGGGTCATCGGAGACCCAGTACTTC

V: TRBV28
D: NA
J: TRBJ1-6
size: medium-sized
CDR3: CASSGPPLHF
DNA: TGTGCCAGCAGTGGGCCACCCCTCCACTTT

V: TRBV11-2
D: NA
J: TRBJ2-5
size: large
CDR3: CASSLEQAPTQYF
DNA: TGTGCCAGCAGCTTAGAACAGGCTCCTACCCAGTACTTC

V: TRBV7-3
D: TRBD2
J: TRBJ2-2
size: few
CDR3: CASSSYGGDTGELFF
DNA: TGTGCCAGCAGCTCCTATGGGGGGGACACCGGGGAGCTGTTTTTT

V: TRBV13
D: NA
J: TRBJ2-1
size: few
CDR3: CASSLPRATAYNEQFF
DNA: TGTGCCAGCAGCTTACCCCGGGCCACAGCCTACAATGAGCAGTTCTTC

V: TRBV30
D: NA
J: TRBJ1-3
size: medium-sized
CDR3: CAWLNGGGTGNTIYF
DNA: TGTGCCTGGCTCAACGGGGGGGGCACTGGAAACACCATATATTTT

V: TRBV10-3
D: NA
J: TRBJ2-3
size: NA
CDR3: CAISESRTTTTDTQYF
DNA: TGTGCCATCAGTGAGTCGAGGACGACTACCACAGATACGCAGTATTTT

V: TRBV11-2
D: NA
J: TRBJ2-5
size: medium-sized
CDR3: CASSSTYREETQYF
DNA: TGTGCCAGCAGCTCCACCTACAGGGAAGAGACCCAGTACTTC

V: TRBV5-1
D: TRBD2
J: TRBJ2-3
size: medium-sized
CDR3: CASSLSGASRDTQYF
DNA: TGCGCCAGCAGCTTGAGCGGGGCCTCTAGAGATACGCAGTATTTT

V: TRBV29-1
D: NA
J: TRBJ1-1
size: medium-sized
CDR3: CSVEPQLEAFF
DNA: TGCAGCGTTGAGCCACAGCTTGAAGCTTTCTTT

V: TRBV3-1
D: NA
J: TRBJ2-3
size: medium-sized
CDR3: CASGQFSDTQYF
DNA: TGTGCCAGCGGACAGTTTTCAGATACGCAGTATTTT

V: TRBV12-3/TRBV12-4
D: NA
J: TRBJ1-5
size: medium-sized
CDR3: CASRPTGNQPQHF
DNA: TGTGCCAGCAGACCGACAGGTAATCAGCCCCAGCATTTT

V: TRBV2
D: NA
J: TRBJ1-1
size: medium-sized
CDR3: CASSVGFKNTEAFF
DNA: TGTGCCAGCAGTGTTGGCTTTAAGAACACTGAAGCTTTCTTT

V: TRBV2
D: NA
J: TRBJ1-4
size: large
CDR3: CASSEARGTEKLFF
DNA: TGTGCCAGCAGTGAAGCCAGGGGCACTGAAAAACTGTTTTTT

V: TRBV7-3
D: NA
J: TRBJ2-3
size: medium-sized
CDR3: CASSLSGPQTDTQYF
DNA: TGTGCCAGCAGCTTAAGCGGACCCCAAACAGATACGCAGTATTTT

V: TRBV5-1
D: NA
J: TRBJ1-1
size: medium-sized
CDR3: CASSLEGLGTEAFF
DNA: TGCGCCAGCAGCTTGGAGGGGCTCGGCACTGAAGCTTTCTTT

V: TRBV5-1
D: NA
J: TRBJ1-1
size: medium-sized
CDR3: CASSDGLHEAFF
DNA: TGCGCCAGCAGCGATGGGCTTCATGAAGCTTTCTTT

V: TRBV11-2
D: NA
J: TRBJ1-5
size: medium-sized
CDR3: CASSLWANQPQHF
DNA: TGTGCCAGCAGCTTATGGGCCAATCAGCCCCAGCATTTT

V: TRBV28
D: TRBD2
J: TRBJ2-3
size: medium-sized
CDR3: CASSSPSGGVTDTQYF
DNA: TGTGCCAGCAGTTCCCCCAGCGGGGGGGTGACAGATACGCAGTATTTT

V: TRBV5-1
D: NA
J: TRBJ2-4
size: NA
CDR3: CASSLEPSRGAKNIQYF
DNA: TGCGCCAGCAGCTTGGAACCGTCCCGAGGGGCCAAAAACATTCAGTACTTC

V: TRBV4-3
D: NA
J: TRBJ2-2
size: medium-sized
CDR3: CASSQVGTPSPGELFF
DNA: TGCGCCAGCAGCCAAGTGGGGACACCGAGTCCCGGGGAGCTGTTTTTT

V: TRBV5-1
D: NA
J: TRBJ2-7
size: few
CDR3: CASSKWQTYEQYF
DNA: TGCGCCAGCAGTAAGTGGCAGACCTACGAGCAGTACTTC

V: TRBV9
D: NA
J: TRBJ2-2
size: medium-sized
CDR3: CASSARDRELFF
DNA: TGTGCCAGCAGCGCGAGAGATCGGGAGCTGTTTTTT

V: TRBV6-2/TRBV6-3
D: NA
J: TRBJ2-1
size: medium-sized
CDR3: CASSYSRGGGDLNEQFF
DNA: TGTGCCAGCAGTTACTCGAGGGGTGGGGGAGACCTCAATGAGCAGTTCTTC

V: TRBV7-6
D: TRBD2
J: TRBJ2-3
size: medium-sized
CDR3: CASSPGRAPPDTQYF
DNA: TGTGCCAGCAGCCCGGGGAGGGCCCCGCCAGATACGCAGTATTTT

V: TRBV23-1
D: TRBD2
J: TRBJ2-3
size: medium-sized
CDR3: CASGSGGEVSDTQYF
DNA: TGCGCCAGCGGTAGCGGGGGCGAGGTTTCAGATACGCAGTATTTT

V: TRBV10-3
D: NA
J: TRBJ2-5
size: medium-sized
CDR3: CAISGGEKGTQYF
DNA: TGTGCCATCAGTGGAGGTGAAAAGGGGACCCAGTACTTC

V: TRBV5-4
D: NA
J: TRBJ2-5
size: medium-sized
CDR3: CASRRTGTQETQYF
DNA: TGTGCCAGCAGACGGACGGGGACCCAAGAGACCCAGTACTTC

V: TRBV20-1
D: NA
J: TRBJ2-7
size: few
CDR3: CSAGVGEQYF
DNA: TGCAGTGCCGGGGTAGGCGAGCAGTACTTC

V: TRBV24-1
D: NA
J: TRBJ2-1
size: medium-sized
CDR3: CATSDPTGGNEQFF
DNA: TGTGCCACCAGTGACCCGACTGGGGGCAATGAGCAGTTCTTC

V: TRBV6-6
D: NA
J: TRBJ1-5
size: medium-sized
CDR3: CASTPTGGRDSNQPQHF
DNA: TGTGCCAGCACCCCTACGGGAGGGAGGGATAGCAATCAGCCCCAGCATTTT

V: TRBV20-1
D: NA
J: TRBJ2-3
size: NA
CDR3: CSARQGGRDTQYF
DNA: TGCAGTGCTAGACAGGGGGGTCGAGATACGCAGTATTTT

V: TRBV5-1
D: TRBD1
J: TRBJ1-5
size: few
CDR3: CASSPGDRGSQPQHF
DNA: TGCGCCAGCAGCCCTGGGGACAGGGGAAGCCAGCCCCAGCATTTT

V: TRBV24-1
D: NA
J: TRBJ2-1
size: medium-sized
CDR3: CATSDTPSSGSYNEQFF
DNA: TGTGCCACCAGTGACACCCCGTCCAGCGGATCCTACAATGAGCAGTTCTTC

V: TRBV2
D: NA
J: TRBJ2-7
size: medium-sized
CDR3: CASRRGQFSSYEQYF
DNA: TGTGCCAGCAGAAGAGGACAGTTTAGCTCCTACGAGCAGTACTTC

V: TRBV7-6
D: NA
J: TRBJ2-3
size: medium-sized
CDR3: CASSLSTDTQYF
DNA: TGTGCCAGCAGCTTATCCACAGATACGCAGTATTTT